This TCR beta chain was sequenced during a study of blood T cell repertoires in COVID-19. Whole-study context: T cells, B-cell-depleted T cells, or PBMCs supplied cDNA or gDNA.

Germline V gene data show CDR1 as MNHEY and CDR2 as SVGAGI. CDR3 length: 15 residues. The V and J ends lost 5 bases and 1 base respectively, with 14 bases between them. Only one count was recorded for this clone. Repertoires were generated with immunoSEQ multiplex PCR, while TCRdb's copy carries only in-frame clones and drops some. The profile shows about 150,000 clones, under 95% of them singletons. The sequenced sample was peripheral blood. The clonotype comes from a man between 50 and 59 years old with acute or convalescent COVID-19. The V and J genes are TRBV6-5 and TRBJ1-1; no clear D. The CDR3 sequence: CASSLSGVGNTEAFF. CDR3 nucleotide sequence: TGTGCCAGCAGTCTTTCCGGGGTGGGGAACACTGAAGCTTTCTTT.